The 5 T cell receptor beta chains given below trace back to one sample, sequenced in a study of long-term antiretroviral therapy in people with HIV. Survey-level resolution applied to immunoSEQ assay v3.0. Using immunoSEQ multiplex PCR, the repertoire was profiled, and TCRdb retains in-frame clones only, with some absent. The table has some 19,000 clones, 84% seen once. Source: unsorted PBMCs, taken 0.9 years after starting antiretroviral therapy. The receptors originated from a man aged 18 to 29 with HIV.

The J gene is TRBJ2-1, the V gene TRBV10-2; D uncertain. V was shortened by 6 bases and J by 4 bases, with 7 bases between the two germline ends. The germline CDR1 and CDR2 sequences are WSHSY and SAAADI. The CDR3 covers 12 residues. CDR3 sequence: CASRDTYNEQFF. CDR3 DNA: TGCGCCAGCAGAGACACTTACAATGAGCAGTTCTTC.

The chain joins TRBV5-8 to TRBJ1-5; D unresolved. The V gene's germline CDR1 is SGHTS and CDR2 YDEGEE. V was cut by 2 bases and J by 2 bases, with 17 bases left in between. The CDR3 runs to 17 residues. CDR3 loop: CASSLGSGWEGNQPQHF. CDR3 sequence (DNA): TGTGCCAGCAGCTTAGGCTCCGGCTGGGAAGGCAATCAGCCCCAGCATTTT.

The chain couples TRBV2 to TRBJ2-7; a possible D gene is TRBD1 (6 bases). Between the trimmed V and J ends, which lost 7 bases and 2 bases, there was a span of 15 bases. This CDR3 spans 14 amino acids. Germline V gene sequence: CDR1 SNHLY, CDR2 FYNNEI. CDR3 region: CASIWQGSTYEQYF. The CDR3 DNA reads TGTGCCAGCATTTGGCAGGGGTCCACCTACGAGCAGTACTTC.

This clone occurred once. This rearrangement joins TRBV6-1 to TRBJ1-5; 7 positions agree with TRBD1. Germline-derived CDR1 and CDR2 are MNHNS and SASEGT. The V segment lost 8 bases and the J segment 7 bases; nucleotides outside the gene matches: 11. This CDR3 contains 14 residues. CDR3 amino acids: CASYPDRPFQPQHF. In DNA, the CDR3 is TGTGCCAGCTACCCGGACAGGCCCTTCCAGCCCCAGCATTTT.

The chain carries TRBV18 and TRBJ1-1, with 8 bases fitting TRBD1. The CDR3 extends over 18 amino acids. Germline V lookup: CDR1 KGHSH, CDR2 LQKENI. V lost 1 base, J lost 0 bases, and 10 bases stayed unmatched. As DNA, the CDR3 is TGTGCCAGCTCACCACAGACAGGGGCGCCCCTAATGAACACTGAAGCTTTCTTT. Amino acids: CASSPQTGAPLMNTEAFF. The complete variable domain, with remaining parts taken from reference TRBV18 and TRBJ1-1, reads NAGVMQNPRHLVRRRGQEARLRCSPMKGHSHVYWYRQLPEEGLKFMVYLQKENIIDESGMPKERFSAEFPKEGPSILRIQQVVRGDSAAYFCASSPQTGAPLMNTEAFFGQGTRLTVV.